Listed below are T cell receptor beta chains from one sample, sequenced in a study of cytomegalovirus exposure and HLA in healthy donors. Method: immunoSEQ multiplex PCR; TCRdb's copy keeps in-frame clones and lacks some. This table has about 200,000 clones, approximately 80% appearing once. The sequenced material came from PBMCs. The receptor source for this set is a woman in her thirties or forties in good health and CMV-seronegative. CDR3s include the opening cysteine and the closing phenylalanine or tryptophan. The order of the fields is J gene, D gene, CDR3 length, V gene, clone size, CDR3 protein, CDR3 DNA. D genes are given only for firm matches. Clone size, where shown, is once, few, many, or a class for clones that have expanded.

J gene: TRBJ2-5
D gene: TRBD1
CDR3 length: 14
V gene: TRBV4-1
clone size: NA
CDR3 protein: CASSRRQGMETQYF
CDR3 DNA: TGCGCCAGCAGCCGGCGACAGGGTATGGAGACCCAGTACTTC

J gene: TRBJ1-5
D gene: TRBD1
CDR3 length: 16
V gene: TRBV18
clone size: NA
CDR3 protein: CASSPRTGAYNQPQHF
CDR3 DNA: TGTGCCAGCTCACCAAGGACAGGGGCTTACAATCAGCCCCAGCATTTT

J gene: TRBJ2-1
D gene: NA
CDR3 length: 15
V gene: TRBV5-4
clone size: NA
CDR3 protein: CASSTGLSSYNEQFF
CDR3 DNA: TGTGCCAGCAGCACCGGACTGAGCTCCTACAATGAGCAGTTCTTC

J gene: TRBJ1-3
D gene: NA
CDR3 length: 14
V gene: TRBV19
clone size: once
CDR3 protein: CASSVGVNGNTIYF
CDR3 DNA: TGTGCCAGTAGTGTGGGAGTTAATGGAAACACCATATATTTT

J gene: TRBJ2-1
D gene: TRBD2
CDR3 length: 15
V gene: TRBV4-3
clone size: few
CDR3 protein: CASSRLTSGTNEQFF
CDR3 DNA: TGCGCCAGCAGCCGACTGACTAGCGGGACTAATGAGCAGTTCTTC

J gene: TRBJ2-1
D gene: TRBD2
CDR3 length: 16
V gene: TRBV19
clone size: NA
CDR3 protein: CASSIIGGGPNNEQFF
CDR3 DNA: TGTGCCAGTAGTATAATCGGGGGAGGGCCGAACAATGAGCAGTTCTTC

J gene: TRBJ2-2
D gene: NA
CDR3 length: 14
V gene: TRBV6-5
clone size: NA
CDR3 protein: CASRQQGNTGELFF
CDR3 DNA: TGTGCCAGCAGGCAACAGGGGAACACCGGGGAGCTGTTTTTT

J gene: TRBJ2-3
D gene: NA
CDR3 length: 14
V gene: TRBV19
clone size: NA
CDR3 protein: CASTHNRGTDTQYF
CDR3 DNA: TGTGCCAGTACTCACAACCGGGGCACAGATACGCAGTATTTT

J gene: TRBJ2-3
D gene: NA
CDR3 length: 15
V gene: TRBV7-2
clone size: few
CDR3 protein: CASSLGGQGTDTQYF
CDR3 DNA: TGTGCCAGCAGCTTAGGTGGGCAGGGCACAGATACGCAGTATTTT

J gene: TRBJ2-2
D gene: NA
CDR3 length: 16
V gene: TRBV7-2
clone size: NA
CDR3 protein: CASSPHGGSNTGELFF
CDR3 DNA: TGTGCCAGCAGCCCCCATGGAGGTTCGAACACCGGGGAGCTGTTTTTT

J gene: TRBJ2-2
D gene: NA
CDR3 length: 13
V gene: TRBV5-1
clone size: few
CDR3 protein: CASSSRDTGELFF
CDR3 DNA: TGCGCCAGCAGCTCCCGAGACACCGGGGAGCTGTTTTTT

J gene: TRBJ1-1
D gene: NA
CDR3 length: 14
V gene: TRBV13
clone size: NA
CDR3 protein: CASSLGQGNTEAFF
CDR3 DNA: TGTGCCAGCAGCTTAGGACAGGGGAACACTGAAGCTTTCTTT

J gene: TRBJ1-4
D gene: TRBD1
CDR3 length: 15
V gene: TRBV5-1
clone size: NA
CDR3 protein: CASSFVTGEREKLFF
CDR3 DNA: TGCGCCAGCAGCTTTGTAACAGGGGAAAGAGAAAAACTGTTTTTT

J gene: TRBJ2-1
D gene: NA
CDR3 length: 11
V gene: TRBV29-1
clone size: NA
CDR3 protein: CSGNGYNEQFF
CDR3 DNA: TGCAGCGGAAACGGTTACAATGAGCAGTTCTTC

J gene: TRBJ2-7
D gene: NA
CDR3 length: 15
V gene: TRBV7-6
clone size: NA
CDR3 protein: CASSPHSEGSYEQYF
CDR3 DNA: TGTGCCAGCAGCCCCCATTCCGAGGGTTCCTACGAGCAGTACTTC

J gene: TRBJ1-5
D gene: NA
CDR3 length: 14
V gene: TRBV9
clone size: NA
CDR3 protein: CASSSGPGGQPQHF
CDR3 DNA: TGTGCCAGCAGCTCCGGACCGGGGGGACAGCCCCAGCATTTT

J gene: TRBJ2-1
D gene: TRBD1
CDR3 length: 18
V gene: TRBV12-5
clone size: NA
CDR3 protein: CASGLDDRGSPPYNEQFF
CDR3 DNA: TGTGCTAGTGGTTTGGACGACAGGGGATCACCCCCCTACAATGAGCAGTTCTTC

J gene: TRBJ1-2
D gene: NA
CDR3 length: 13
V gene: TRBV5-1
clone size: NA
CDR3 protein: CASSLEGPAGYTF
CDR3 DNA: TGCGCCAGCAGCTTGGAGGGGCCGGCTGGCTACACCTTC

J gene: TRBJ2-7
D gene: NA
CDR3 length: 13
V gene: TRBV11-3
clone size: NA
CDR3 protein: CASSQGQFYEQYF
CDR3 DNA: TGTGCCAGCAGCCAAGGACAATTCTACGAGCAGTACTTC

J gene: TRBJ1-5
D gene: TRBD1
CDR3 length: 16
V gene: TRBV18
clone size: NA
CDR3 protein: CASSASTGDSNQPQHF
CDR3 DNA: TGTGCCAGCTCAGCGTCAACAGGGGATAGCAATCAGCCCCAGCATTTT

J gene: TRBJ2-1
D gene: TRBD1
CDR3 length: 17
V gene: TRBV5-1
clone size: NA
CDR3 protein: CASSLEIGTGGRNEQFF
CDR3 DNA: TGCGCCAGCAGCTTGGAAATTGGTACAGGGGGGCGAAATGAGCAGTTCTTC

J gene: TRBJ1-2
D gene: NA
CDR3 length: 14
V gene: TRBV6-1
clone size: NA
CDR3 protein: CASSEHLRSYGYTF
CDR3 DNA: TGTGCCAGCAGTGAACACCTAAGGAGCTATGGCTACACCTTC

J gene: TRBJ2-7
D gene: TRBD2
CDR3 length: 18
V gene: TRBV7-2
clone size: NA
CDR3 protein: CASSLDLGTSGSRGEQYF
CDR3 DNA: TGTGCCAGCAGCTTAGATTTGGGGACTAGCGGGAGTAGGGGCGAGCAGTACTTC

J gene: TRBJ1-1
D gene: TRBD1
CDR3 length: 15
V gene: TRBV7-2
clone size: NA
CDR3 protein: CASSLDGTGDTEAFF
CDR3 DNA: TGTGCCAGCAGCTTGGATGGGACAGGGGACACTGAAGCTTTCTTT

J gene: TRBJ1-2
D gene: NA
CDR3 length: 15
V gene: TRBV28
clone size: NA
CDR3 protein: CASSLSGHLNYGYTF
CDR3 DNA: TGTGCCAGCAGTTTGTCAGGGCACCTTAACTATGGCTACACCTTC

J gene: TRBJ1-1
D gene: TRBD1
CDR3 length: 12
V gene: TRBV28
clone size: NA
CDR3 protein: CASMSGGTEAFF
CDR3 DNA: TGTGCCAGCATGTCAGGGGGCACTGAAGCTTTCTTT

J gene: TRBJ1-1
D gene: TRBD1
CDR3 length: 16
V gene: TRBV6-6
clone size: few
CDR3 protein: CASRPPGQGKNTEAFF
CDR3 DNA: TGTGCCAGCAGACCCCCGGGACAGGGAAAGAACACTGAAGCTTTCTTT

J gene: TRBJ2-1
D gene: TRBD1
CDR3 length: 14
V gene: TRBV2
clone size: NA
CDR3 protein: CATGPGTGANEQFF
CDR3 DNA: TGTGCCACCGGACCCGGGACAGGGGCCAATGAGCAGTTCTTC

J gene: TRBJ2-2
D gene: TRBD1
CDR3 length: 16
V gene: TRBV5-1
clone size: NA
CDR3 protein: CASRVQASGGTGELFF
CDR3 DNA: TGCGCCAGCAGAGTCCAGGCATCAGGGGGAACCGGGGAGCTGTTTTTT

J gene: TRBJ2-7
D gene: TRBD1
CDR3 length: 14
V gene: TRBV29-1
clone size: NA
CDR3 protein: CSVGNRGSSYEQYF
CDR3 DNA: TGCAGCGTGGGGAACAGGGGGAGCTCCTACGAGCAGTACTTC

J gene: TRBJ1-2
D gene: TRBD1
CDR3 length: 13
V gene: TRBV29-1
clone size: NA
CDR3 protein: CSVGQGASDGYTF
CDR3 DNA: TGCAGCGTTGGACAGGGGGCATCGGATGGCTACACCTTC

J gene: TRBJ2-1
D gene: TRBD2
CDR3 length: 17
V gene: TRBV7-3
clone size: NA
CDR3 protein: CASSINPGLAAYNEQFF
CDR3 DNA: TGTGCCAGCAGCATAAACCCGGGACTAGCGGCCTACAATGAGCAGTTCTTC

J gene: TRBJ1-1
D gene: NA
CDR3 length: 14
V gene: TRBV9
clone size: NA
CDR3 protein: CASSAGQMNTEAFF
CDR3 DNA: TGTGCCAGCAGCGCCGGACAGATGAACACTGAAGCTTTCTTT

J gene: TRBJ2-3
D gene: NA
CDR3 length: 14
V gene: TRBV5-1
clone size: NA
CDR3 protein: CASKEGTATDTQYF
CDR3 DNA: TGCGCCTCTAAGGAGGGGACAGCCACAGATACGCAGTATTTT